Presented here are 25 T cell receptor beta chains from one specimen sequenced in a study of T-cell memory formation after mild COVID-19. One entry per CDR3 protein, called by TCRdb with MiXCR from the 5' RACE reads. This sample has hundreds of thousands of distinct CDR3 sequences, with approximately 15% found just once. The specimen was PBMCs or a T cell subset sorted from them (not recorded which). The receptor set was obtained from an adult woman who had mild COVID-19 (a few samples of this study predate the infection). Cell type and time point are not known.

The sample holds a few counts of this clonotype. This rearrangement joins TRBV12-3 or TRBV12-4 to TRBJ1-5, with D unclear. The CDR3 covers 16 residues. Trimming removed 6 bases from V and 1 base from J, with 16 bases in between. Here the CDR3 DNA reads TGTGCCAGCAGGTGGGGTGTAGGGCAAAGCAATCAGCCCCAGCATTTT. Its protein is CASRWGVGQSNQPQHF.

J is TRBJ2-1 and V is TRBV5-1, with 9 bases aligning to TRBD2. Trimming took 3 bases from V and 8 from J; bases not matched to a gene: 15. The germline CDR1 and CDR2 sequences are SGHRS and YFSETQ. This CDR3 is 17 amino acids long. CDR3 nucleotide sequence: TGCGCCAGCAGCTCCTCGGGGCGGGGGGGAGCTAGGGATGAGCAGTTCTTC. Protein: CASSSSGRGGARDEQFF.

CDR3: CASPGQTRDGNTIYF. CDR3 coding DNA: TGTGCCAGCCCCGGACAAACACGCGATGGAAACACCATATATTTT. The chain links TRBV6-2 or TRBV6-3 to TRBJ1-3; D possibly corresponds to TRBD1 (5 bases). The germline CDR1 and CDR2 sequences are MNHEY and SVGEGT. This CDR3 is 15 amino acids long. Trimming shortened V by 8 bases and J by 3 bases, and 17 bases separated the two germline ends.

J is TRBJ2-5 and V is TRBV6-5; no clear D. Germline V gene lookup returns CDR1 MNHEY and CDR2 SVGAGI. CDR3 length: 13 residues. V lost 0 bases and J 5 bases, leaving 7 bases between the germline ends. Here the CDR3 reads CASSYSIMETQYF. Here the CDR3 DNA reads TGTGCCAGCAGTTACTCGATCATGGAGACCCAGTACTTC.

This clonotype was observed a handful of times. The chain combines TRBV10-2 with TRBJ2-2, with D maybe TRBD1 (8 bases). Germline V gives CDR1 WSHSY, CDR2 SAAADI. The CDR3 loop spans 16 amino acids. V was pared by 6 bases and J by 2 bases, with 16 bases between. CDR3 coding DNA: TGCGCCAGCAGGAGGACAGGGACTACCAACACCGGGGAGCTGTTTTTT. This encodes CASRRTGTTNTGELFF.

This chain links TRBV20-1 with TRBJ2-2; possible D gene TRBD1, 6 bases. Trimming took 5 bases from V and 4 from J, leaving 17 bases between them. In germline, CDR1 is DFQATT, CDR2 SNEGSKA (reference sequence). The CDR3 loop spans 15 amino acids. The CDR3 nucleotides are TGCAGTGCTCGCAGGGGAGTAAGGAGCACCGGGGAGCTGTTTTTT. Amino acid sequence: CSARRGVRSTGELFF.

This clonotype was recorded at least ten times. The rearrangement uses TRBV10-3 and TRBJ2-1; D unclear. CDR1 is ENHRY, CDR2 SYGVKD, per germline. V lost 3 bases and J 6 bases, leaving 12 bases between the germline ends. This CDR3 region has 14 residues. CDR3 bases: TGTGCCATCAGTGATTCCCATGACGTCAATGAGCAGTTCTTC. The encoded protein is CAISDSHDVNEQFF.

This clonotype was seen repeatedly, ten times or more. The CDR3: CAWRALGRTNEQFF. In nucleotides, the CDR3 is TGTGCCTGGAGGGCCCTCGGACGGACCAATGAGCAGTTCTTC. V is TRBV30 and J is TRBJ2-1; D unresolved. V was pared by 3 bases and J by 6 bases, with 15 bases between. The CDR3 is made up of 14 amino acids. CDR1 is GTSNPN, CDR2 SVGIG, per germline (reference sequence).

The rearrangement joins TRBV7-3 to TRBJ2-3; D possibly corresponds to TRBD2 (6 bases). CDR1 and CDR2 (germline): SGHTA, FQGTGA. CDR3 length equals 16 residues. Between the trimmed V and J ends, which lost 4 bases and 0 bases, there was a span of 14 bases. The CDR3 nucleotides are TGTGCCAGCAGCTCCGGGACTCCCAGAAGCACAGATACGCAGTATTTT. Translated, it gives CASSSGTPRSTDTQYF.

This clonotype was observed a few times. The chain links TRBV5-1 to TRBJ2-7; 14 nucleotides agree with TRBD2. Losses at the gene ends were 5 bases for V and 0 bases for J; bases not matched to a gene: 13. Germline V gene lookup returns CDR1 SGHRS and CDR2 YFSETQ. The CDR3 length is 19 residues. CDR3 sequence reads: CASRKTGTSGRGGSYEQYF. CDR3 bases: TGCGCCAGCAGGAAAACCGGGACTAGCGGGAGAGGGGGCTCCTACGAGCAGTACTTC.

This clonotype was recorded at least ten times. The rearrangement joins TRBV5-6 to TRBJ1-1; TRBD1 matches at 7 bases. The germline V gene encodes CDR1 SGHDT and CDR2 YYEEEE. V gave up 4 bases and J gave up 3 bases; unmatched junction bases: 6. The CDR3 loop spans 14 amino acids. The DNA of the CDR3 is TGTGCCAGCAGCAAGACAGGGTGGGACACTGAAGCTTTCTTT. Amino acid sequence: CASSKTGWDTEAFF.

The gene calls are TRBV6-5 and TRBJ2-1, with D possibly being TRBD2 (5 bases). V shed 2 bases and J shed 4 bases, with 21 bases lying between them. Germline assignment: CDR1 MNHEY and CDR2 SVGAGI. This CDR3 is built from 18 residues. This chain's CDR3 is CASSYTGSSSGSYNEQFF. DNA for the CDR3: TGTGCCAGCAGTTACACGGGATCTTCCTCGGGCAGTTACAATGAGCAGTTCTTC.

This clonotype was seen more than once but under ten times. The chain joins TRBV20-1 to TRBJ2-7, with 10 bases identical to TRBD2. CDR3 length: 15 amino acids. Germline V lookup: CDR1 DFQATT, CDR2 SNEGSKA (reference sequence). With 0 bases clipped from V and 4 bases from J, the junction kept 6 bases outside the gene matches. CDR3 nucleotide sequence: TGCAGTGCTAGAGATCAGGGTAGCGGGGGGTACGAGCAGTACTTC. Translated, it gives CSARDQGSGGYEQYF.

There are many counts of this clonotype. V is TRBV5-5 and J is TRBJ2-3; unclear D gene. The CDR3 consists of 14 residues. Germline V gives CDR1 SGHKS, CDR2 YYEKEE (reference sequence). Trimming cost V 4 bases and J 0 bases, with 9 bases left between them. CDR3 DNA sequence: TGTGCCAGCAGCCTGACGTCTAGCACAGATACGCAGTATTTT. Amino acid sequence: CASSLTSSTDTQYF.

This clonotype was observed a handful of times. J is TRBJ1-6 and V is TRBV4-2; no definite D call. The CDR3 consists of 11 residues. The germline CDR1 and CDR2 sequences are LGHNA and YNFKEQ. V lost 0 bases and J 13 bases, leaving 4 bases between the germline ends. The chain's CDR3 is CASSQEGPLHF. In DNA form, the CDR3 reads TGTGCCAGCAGCCAAGAAGGGCCCCTCCACTTT.

This clonotype has just a few counts. V is TRBV7-8 and J is TRBJ2-2; D not certain. CDR3 length: 15 amino acids. CDR1 is SGHVS and CDR2 is FQNEAQ in the germline V gene. With 1 base removed from V and 1 base from J, the gap between germline ends came to 7 bases. The CDR3 DNA sequence: TGTGCCAGCAGCTTAGGGACCCTGAACACCGGGGAGCTGTTTTTT. It is translated as CASSLGTLNTGELFF. Looking up the rest from reference TRBV7-8 and TRBJ2-2 gives the full variable domain: GAGVSQSPRYKVAKRGQDVALRCDPISGHVSLFWYQQALGQGPEFLTYFQNEAQLDKSGLPSDRFFAERPEGSVSTLKIQRTQQEDSAVYLCASSLGTLNTGELFFGEGSRLTVL.

This clonotype appeared a few times. The chain's CDR3 is CASSLGRTGFSEQYF. In DNA form, the CDR3 reads TGCGCCAGCAGCTTGGGACGGACAGGGTTCTCCGAGCAGTACTTC. The V gene is TRBV5-1, the J gene TRBJ2-7, with 8 bases matching TRBD1. CDR1 and CDR2 from the germline V gene are SGHRS and YFSETQ. This CDR3 spans 15 amino acids. V was pared by 0 bases and J by 6 bases, with 8 bases of the junction left unmatched. Variable domain in full (rest from reference TRBV5-1 and TRBJ2-7): KAGVTQTPRYLIKTRGQQVTLSCSPISGHRSVSWYQQTPGQGLQFLFEYFSETQRNKGNFPGRFSGRQFSNSRSEMNVSTLELGDSALYLCASSLGRTGFSEQYFGPGTRLTVT.

This clonotype appeared a few times. The V and J genes are TRBV3-1 and TRBJ1-2; 7 bases line up with TRBD1. The CDR3 loop spans 14 amino acids. Germline CDR1 is LGHDT and CDR2 is YNNKEL (reference sequence). The V segment lost 1 base and the J segment 2 bases; nucleotides outside the gene matches: 1. CDR3 loop: CASSQGGQNYGYTF. The DNA for the CDR3 is TGTGCCAGCAGCCAAGGGGGACAGAACTATGGCTACACCTTC. Together with reference TRBV3-1 and TRBJ1-2, the CDR3 gives the full variable domain: DTAVSQTPKYLVTQMGNDKSIKCEQNLGHDTMYWYKQDSKKFLKIMFSYNNKELIINETVPNRFSPKSPDKAHLNLHINSLELGDSAVYFCASSQGGQNYGYTFGSGTRLTVV.

The chain employs TRBV18 and TRBJ1-5; no clear D gene. The germline V gene encodes CDR1 KGHSH and CDR2 LQKENI. Trimming pared 2 bases from V and 5 bases from J, leaving 10 bases between. This CDR3 region has 14 residues. CDR3 residues: CASSPFGKDQPQHF. DNA for the CDR3: TGTGCCAGCTCACCATTTGGCAAAGATCAGCCCCAGCATTTT.

This clonotype was detected a few times. The rearrangement uses TRBV2 and TRBJ2-7, with TRBD2 identical over 14 bases. The CDR3 sequence is 15 residues long. Trimming at V came to 2 bases and at J to 11 bases, leaving 8 bases not matched to a gene. Germline CDR1 SNHLY, CDR2 FYNNEI. The CDR3 DNA sequence: TGTGCCAGCAGTGAAAGGGGGACTAGCGGGGGAATGGAGTACTTC. This gives the protein CASSERGTSGGMEYF.

This clonotype was counted a few times. Sequence at one end of the junction differs from germline and may be a read error. The chain is built from TRBV5-5 and TRBJ2-3; 8 bases fit TRBD2. Germline V gene lookup returns CDR1 SGHKS and CDR2 YYEKEE (reference sequence). This CDR3 region has 16 residues. The CDR3 DNA reads TGTGCCAGCAGATTGGGGCCTAGCGGGAGCACAGATACGCAGTATTTT. Amino acid sequence: CASRLGPSGSTDTQYF.

This clonotype was detected only a few times. The chain combines TRBV6-5 with TRBJ2-3, with 9 bases that match TRBD2. The CDR3 contains 14 residues. Germline V gene lookup returns CDR1 MNHEY and CDR2 SVGAGI. V was pared by 6 bases and J by 5 bases, with 6 bases of the junction left unmatched. CDR3 nucleotides: TGTGCCAGCAGAGGACTAGCGTCAAGAGATACGCAGTATTTT. This encodes CASRGLASRDTQYF.

This clonotype was picked up a small number of times. The chain links TRBV12-3 or TRBV12-4 to TRBJ1-3; D gene unclear. The CDR3 runs 13 residues. Between the trimmed V and J ends, which lost 2 bases and 4 bases, there was a span of 6 bases. The CDR3 DNA is TGTGCCAGCAGTTTAAACCTAGGAAACACCATATATTTT. Its protein product is CASSLNLGNTIYF.

This clonotype came up a few times. The chain couples TRBV7-4 to TRBJ1-2; no reliable D call. Germline CDR1 and CDR2: SGHVT and SQSDAQ. With 3 bases removed from V and 4 bases from J, the gap between germline ends came to 15 bases. CDR3 length equals 15 residues. CDR3 DNA: TGTGCCAGCAGCTTTCGGACTCACTCCCCCTATGGCTACACCTTC. Amino acid sequence: CASSFRTHSPYGYTF. Supplemented by reference TRBV7-4 and TRBJ1-2, the full variable domain reads GAGVSQSPRYKVAKRGRDVALRCDSISGHVTLYWYRQTLGQGSEVLTYSQSDAQRDKSGRPSGRFSAERPERSVSTLKIQRTEQGDSAVYLCASSFRTHSPYGYTFGSGTRLTVV.

This clonotype appeared a few times. The chain combines TRBV15 with TRBJ1-4; weak D call: TRBD1 (6 bases). The CDR3 sequence is 16 residues long. Germline V gives CDR1 LNHNV, CDR2 YYDKDF (reference sequence). V was clipped by 3 bases and J by 10 bases, with 21 bases between them. For the CDR3, the DNA is TGTGCCACCAGCAGGGATGACCGGGACATAGATGGAAAACTGTTTTTT. Protein: CATSRDDRDIDGKLFF.